The present T cell receptor (beta chain) was sequenced within a study of blood T cell repertoires in COVID-19. The wider study: The United States, Italy and Spain supplied acute and convalescent COVID-19 samples. PBMCs, B-cell-depleted T cells, or T cells were the source of the cDNA or gDNA that made up the material.

CDR1 and CDR2 from the germline V gene are LGHDT and YNNKEL (reference sequence). There are 15 residues in the CDR3. Between the trimmed V and J ends, which lost 1 base and 3 bases, there was a span of 9 bases. The authors' processing: How many nucleated cells were present was estimated from reference gene primer amplification. Assay: immunoSEQ multiplex PCR; the TCRdb copy retains only in-frame clones and omits some. The V and J calls and clone size are taken from that table; D and trimming were inferred from the DNA. The repertoire holds 39,000 or so clones, with around 85% as singletons. The specimen sequenced was peripheral blood. The sequence came from a man in his forties with active or convalescent COVID-19. This chain joins TRBV3-1 (or the pseudogene TRBV3-2) and TRBJ2-2; D possibly corresponds to TRBD1 (6 bases). The CDR3 loop reads CASSQATGYTGELFF. CDR3 sequence (DNA): TGTGCCAGCAGCCAAGCTACAGGGTACACCGGGGAGCTGTTTTTT.